This TCR beta chain was sequenced during a study of regulatory T cells in long-lasting Graves disease (dated by TCRdb to the early 2020s). In terms of the full investigation: Persistent Graves' disease was defined as antithyroid drug treatment for over 5 years with persistently positive TSH receptor autoantibodies. Peripheral blood TCR sequencing and RNA sequencing compared persistent Graves' disease patients with newly diagnosed Graves' disease patients. The study was conducted in China and was registered as a clinical trial. A total of about 33 samples underwent TCR sequencing, from about 13 patients with persistent Graves' disease and some 20 patients with newly diagnosed Graves' disease. Persistent Graves' disease patients in the clinical cohort had taken antithyroid drugs for about 10.3 years on average. Study-wide conclusions, independent of this receptor: TRBV28, TRBJ1-2 and TRBJ2-5 were preferentially used in persistent disease, while TRBV20-1 and TRBJ2-1 were favored in newly diagnosed disease. Sequencing and analysis were restricted to the TCR beta chain. The small sample size was acknowledged by the authors as a limitation that may reduce accuracy. A larger number of public clonotypes was shared among persistent patients (approximately 2,600) than among newly diagnosed patients (approximately 1,000). Compared with newly diagnosed patients, persistent Graves' disease patients had lower TCR Shannon entropy and fewer highly expanded clones, which suggests clonal expansion. Peripheral blood alone was examined, since thyroid tissue, which constituted the primary lesion, could not be accessed.

Libraries came from multiplex PCR. TCRdb shows the sequencer as Illumina HiSeq 4000. To build TCR beta libraries, CDR3 regions were amplified by Arm-PCR using iRepertoire HTBI primers. Before sequencing, the PCR products went through gel purification. Processing in the source paper ran as follows. Gene usage analysis of CDR3 amino acid clonotypes relied on the roughly 60 TRBV and about 15 TRBJ segments identified across samples. Filtered high-quality paired reads were merged into contigs using COPE and FqMerger. BLAST was used to align contigs to IMGT TRBV, TRBD and TRBJ reference genes, and CDR3 was defined according to IMGT. Clonotypes above 0.1% frequency were classified as highly expanded clones. Shannon entropy served as the measure of repertoire diversity, while the Gini coefficient captured V-J evenness. A clonotype was considered public if more than one individual shared it. TCRdb reprocessing: public reads trimmed at Q25 with fastp, clones called with MiXCR, in-frame beta chains kept. Identical CDR3 protein sequences are pooled into one entry, listed with their most common genes and DNA. TCRdb, rather than the study authors, made the V and J calls. In all, the sample holds over 650,000 distinct CDR3 sequences, and around 30% of those were seen once. The ten largest make up under 55% of the sample.

As for this clonotype: Which antigen it targets is not known. An end of the junction differs from the germline gene, which may be a read error.

Per the publication, the time point label means: persistent/refractory GD, antithyroid drugs over 5 years with positive TRAb. For both TCR sequencing and RNA sequencing, RNA was extracted from PBMCs using TRIzol. The diagnosis of Graves' disease followed American Thyroid Association guidelines. Recruitment of patients was carried out at an endocrinology department in Xi'an, China. From each patient, nine milliliters of peripheral blood was collected into an EDTA anticoagulant tube. Ficoll Paque Plus density gradient separation was used to isolate PBMCs, and no additional T cell sorting was done. RNA quality was checked with an Agilent 2100 Bioanalyzer and agarose gel, and concentration with a NanoDrop 2000. The germline V gene gives CDR1 as MNHNS and CDR2 as SASEGT. From cysteine to phenylalanine, the CDR3 is 13 amino acids long. Only the CDR3 part of the read is kept: 39 bases, read in frame from the first base.

The clonotype was recovered from a female donor with Graves disease. Recombination linked TRBV6-1 to TRBJ1-1, with 8 middle bases fitting TRBD1. Source: peripheral blood mononuclear cells (PBMCs), taken when the disease was refractory, from a patient treated with antithyroid drugs. The sequenced DNA: TGTGCCAGCAGTAGGGGACAGGACACTGAAGCTCTCTTT. This encodes CASSRGQDTEALF.